The TCR beta chain described here comes from a study of cytomegalovirus exposure and HLA in healthy donors. Study results and caveats: TCR beta chain V- and J-gene trimming was linked, in a later analysis, to a missense variant in DCLRE1C.

PCR involved 60 Vbeta and 13 Jbeta primers. Sequencing used immunoSEQ multiplex PCR; TCRdb keeps in-frame clones, though not all of them. This repertoire comprises around 35,000 clones; its ten largest clones make up 1.5% to 2%. On this clone: Its antigen is still unknown.

V lost 4 bases, J lost 3 bases, and 12 bases lay in between. This CDR3 is built from 15 residues. Germline values: CDR1 SGHAT, CDR2 FQNNGV. The rearrangement joins TRBV11-2 to TRBJ1-4, with a possible D match to TRBD1 (6 bases). Sequencing used PBMCs. This clonotype was sampled from a woman aged 40 to 49 in good health and CMV-seropositive. CDR3 bases: TGTGCCAGCAGCTCCCGTGCAGGGGCTAATGAAAAACTGTTTTTT. This translates into CASSSRAGANEKLFF.